Each of the 18 T cell receptor beta chains below was sequenced from the same sample in a study of cytomegalovirus exposure and HLA in healthy donors. PCR used 60 Vbeta primers and 13 Jbeta primers. TCRdb keeps only in-frame clones here, not all; method: immunoSEQ multiplex PCR. In the table there are 180,000 or so clones, around 68% of which are singletons. The sample comprised PBMCs. The receptor set was obtained from a man in his forties in good health and CMV-seronegative.

This chain uses TRBV29-1 with TRBJ2-7; unclear D gene. Germline V lookup: CDR1 SQVTM, CDR2 ANQGSEA. Trimming took 0 bases from V and 4 from J, leaving 4 bases between them. The CDR3 has 11 amino acids. The chain's CDR3 is CSVEEEYEQYF. Here the CDR3 DNA reads TGCAGCGTTGAAGAGGAGTACGAGCAGTACTTC.

On this clone itself: The same CDR3 also results from other DNA sequences found in this sample. V usage is TRBV6-1 and J usage is TRBJ1-5; 7 bases are shared with TRBD1. The CDR3 contains 15 residues. Germline CDR1 and CDR2: MNHNS and SASEGT. Trimming removed 4 bases from V and 0 bases from J; junction bases left unmatched: 3. The DNA of the CDR3 is TGTGCCAGCAGTGGTGGGACAGATAGCAATCAGCCCCAGCATTTT. Its protein is CASSGGTDSNQPQHF.

V usage is TRBV30 and J usage is TRBJ2-1; 9 bases match TRBD2. The CDR3 has 15 amino acids. V trimming: 0 bases; J trimming: 7 bases; junction bases outside the gene matches: 7. Germline V gene data show CDR1 as GTSNPN and CDR2 as SVGIG (reference sequence). DNA for the CDR3: TGTGCCTGGAGTGTACATCTAGCGGGAATGAATGAGCAGTTCTTC. Amino acids: CAWSVHLAGMNEQFF.

The chain combines TRBV4-3 with TRBJ2-1; a weak D match, TRBD2 (5 bases). Trimming cost V 0 bases and J 0 bases, with 9 bases left between them. Germline CDR1 is LGHNA and CDR2 is YSLEER. This CDR3 is built from 16 residues. This chain's CDR3 is CASSQEAVNSYNEQFF. In nucleotides, the CDR3 is TGCGCCAGCAGCCAAGAAGCGGTGAACTCCTACAATGAGCAGTTCTTC.

The V and J genes are TRBV2 and TRBJ1-4; 9 bases are a match to TRBD1. Germline V gene data show CDR1 as SNHLY and CDR2 as FYNNEI. The CDR3 sequence is 14 residues long. V was pared by 6 bases and J by 8 bases, with 7 bases of the junction left unmatched. Written as DNA, the CDR3 is TGTGCCAGCAGGGCGGGACAGGGTGTGGAAAAACTGTTTTTT. It encodes CASRAGQGVEKLFF. Full variable domain (missing parts from reference TRBV2 and TRBJ1-4): EPEVTQTPSHQVTQMGQEVILRCVPISNHLYFYWYRQILGQKVEFLVSFYNNEISEKSEIFDDQFSVERPDGSNFTLKIRSTKLEDSAMYFCASRAGQGVEKLFFGSGTQLSVL.

The rearrangement links TRBV25-1 to TRBJ1-2; 8 nucleotides align to TRBD1. The CDR3 totals 13 residues. Germline CDR1 is MGHDK and CDR2 is SYGVNS. V was clipped by 5 bases and J by 2 bases; unmatched bases: 1. The CDR3 DNA is TGTGCCAGCAGTCCAGGGGGCAACTATGGCTACACCTTC. Protein: CASSPGGNYGYTF.

This clone has only a few counts. V gene TRBV5-5 combines with J gene TRBJ1-5; D is possibly TRBD1 (6 bases). V lost 3 bases and J 2 bases, leaving 12 bases between the germline ends. Looked up from germline, CDR1 is SGHKS and CDR2 is YYEKEE (reference sequence). This CDR3 comprises 15 residues. The CDR3 loop is CASSYIPGGNQPQHF. DNA for the CDR3: TGTGCCAGCAGCTATATCCCAGGGGGCAATCAGCCCCAGCATTTT.

The chain recombines TRBV27 with TRBJ2-7; TRBD2 matches 8 bases. Germline values: CDR1 MNHEY, CDR2 SMNVEV (reference sequence). V shed 5 bases and J 5 bases; nucleotides not matched to a gene: 14. CDR3 length equals 16 residues. CDR3 region: CASSRALAGWGNEQYF. CDR3 DNA: TGTGCCAGCAGTAGAGCCTTAGCGGGATGGGGAAACGAGCAGTACTTC.

This chain joins TRBV14 and TRBJ2-1; a possible D gene is TRBD2 (6 bases). The CDR3 totals 18 residues. V was trimmed by 3 bases and J by 4 bases, leaving 22 bases between them. Germline CDR1 SGHDN, CDR2 FVKESK. CDR3 sequence reads: CASSHSSGPLWGYNEQFF. CDR3 bases: TGTGCCAGCAGCCATAGCAGCGGGCCGCTCTGGGGTTACAATGAGCAGTTCTTC.

The chain links TRBV12-1 to TRBJ2-7; the table's D call, TRBD1, was not checked against the DNA. TRBV12-1 is noted as a pseudogene. This CDR3 has 15 amino acids. This chain's CDR3 is CAGSSSGQRSYEQYF. CDR3 in DNA: TGTGCCGGCAGCTCATCGGGACAGAGGTCCTACGAGCAGTACTTC.

The chain carries TRBV7-3 and TRBJ2-1; D uncertain. This CDR3 is built from 15 residues. Germline V gene data show CDR1 as SGHTA and CDR2 as FQGTGA. V lost 1 base and J 2 bases, leaving 9 bases between the germline ends. The CDR3 is CASSLSRVAYNEQFF. In DNA form, the CDR3 reads TGTGCCAGCAGCTTAAGTCGGGTAGCCTACAATGAGCAGTTCTTC.

This chain connects TRBV28 to TRBJ2-5; 11 bases are shared with TRBD1. The junction had 13 bases not matched to a gene; V was cut back by 10 bases and J by 6 bases. Germline CDR1 is MDHEN and CDR2 is SYDVKM. CDR3 length equals 15 residues. The CDR3 protein is CATGGRTGGSKTQYF. CDR3 nucleotides: TGTGCCACAGGGGGTCGGACAGGGGGCTCGAAGACCCAGTACTTC.

The CDR3 here is CASSQEMSDRVYEQYF. The DNA of the CDR3 is TGCGCCAGCAGCCAAGAGATGTCGGACAGAGTCTACGAGCAGTACTTC. The chain links TRBV4-1 to TRBJ2-7; D may be TRBD1 (6 bases). Deletions cut 0 bases from V and 3 bases from J, with 15 bases between. Germline V gene lookup returns CDR1 MGHRA and CDR2 YSYEKL. This CDR3 contains 16 residues.

This clone was seen only a few times. The CDR3 region has the DNA TGCGCCAGCAGCAGAGCCGGGACAGGGTCCCCGAGGTGGTACTTC. Translating gives CASSRAGTGSPRWYF. The chain carries TRBV5-1 and TRBJ2-7, with 9 bases that match TRBD1. Germline V gives CDR1 SGHRS, CDR2 YFSETQ. J was trimmed by 12 bases and V by 4 bases; bases with no gene match: 17. This CDR3 region has 15 residues.

The chain carries TRBV4-1 and TRBJ2-7; 11 bases agree with TRBD2. This CDR3 is 17 amino acids long. With V trimmed by 3 bases and J by 3 bases, 10 bases remained unmatched. The germline CDR1 and CDR2 sequences are MGHRA and YSYEKL. CDR3: CASSHLELAGVYYEQYF. CDR3 in DNA: TGCGCCAGCAGCCATCTTGAACTAGCGGGAGTTTACTACGAGCAGTACTTC.

The gene calls are TRBV5-6 and TRBJ2-5; weak D call: TRBD1 (6 bases). V lost 4 bases and J lost 5, with 18 bases in between. The CDR3 is 15 amino acids. The germline V gene has CDR1 SGHDT and CDR2 YYEEEE. The CDR3 spells CASSVRTVRSETQYF. DNA for the CDR3: TGTGCCAGCAGCGTACGGACAGTTCGATCTGAGACCCAGTACTTC.

The chain couples TRBV11-3 to TRBJ2-2; the D gene is possibly TRBD1 (5 bases). V lost 6 bases and J lost 3, with 5 bases in between. CDR1 is SGHNT, CDR2 YENEEA, per germline. This CDR3 is 12 amino acids long. The CDR3, as DNA: TGTGCCAGCAGAGGGGACACCGGGGAGCTGTTTTTT. Amino acids: CASRGDTGELFF.

The gene calls are TRBV4-3 and TRBJ2-2, with 9 bases lining up with TRBD2. CDR1 is LGHNA, CDR2 YSLEER, per germline. The CDR3 spans 16 residues. Trimming cost V 0 bases and J 7 bases; bases outside gene matches: 6. The chain's CDR3 is CASSQDPGLAIGELFF. The CDR3 DNA follows: TGCGCCAGCAGCCAAGATCCGGGACTAGCTATCGGGGAGCTGTTTTTT.